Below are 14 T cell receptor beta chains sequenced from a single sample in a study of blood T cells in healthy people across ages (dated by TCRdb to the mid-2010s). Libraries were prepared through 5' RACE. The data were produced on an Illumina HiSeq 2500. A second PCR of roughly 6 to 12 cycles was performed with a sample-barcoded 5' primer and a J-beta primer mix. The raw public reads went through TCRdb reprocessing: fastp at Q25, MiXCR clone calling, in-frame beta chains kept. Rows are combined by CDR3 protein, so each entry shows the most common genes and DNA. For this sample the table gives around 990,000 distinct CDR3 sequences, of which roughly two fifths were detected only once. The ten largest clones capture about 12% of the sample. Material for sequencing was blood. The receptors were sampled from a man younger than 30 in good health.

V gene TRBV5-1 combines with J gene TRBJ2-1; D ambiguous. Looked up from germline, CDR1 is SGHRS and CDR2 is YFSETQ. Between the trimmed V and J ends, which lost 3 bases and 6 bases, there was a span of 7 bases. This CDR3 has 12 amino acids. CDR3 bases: TGCGCCAGCAGCTCGGAGCTCAATGAGCAGTTCTTC. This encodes CASSSELNEQFF.

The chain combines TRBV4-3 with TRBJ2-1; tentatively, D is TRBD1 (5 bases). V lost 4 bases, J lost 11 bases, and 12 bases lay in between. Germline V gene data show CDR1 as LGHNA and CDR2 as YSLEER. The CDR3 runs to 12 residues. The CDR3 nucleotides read TGCGCCAGCAGCCCGGCAGGGCGCAAGCAGTTCTTC. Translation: CASSPAGRKQFF.

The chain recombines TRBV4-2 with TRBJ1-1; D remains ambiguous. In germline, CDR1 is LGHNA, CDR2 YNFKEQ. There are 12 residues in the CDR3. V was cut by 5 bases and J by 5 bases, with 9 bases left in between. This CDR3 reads CASSFIGTEAFF. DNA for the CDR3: TGTGCCAGCAGCTTTATTGGGACTGAAGCTTTCTTT.

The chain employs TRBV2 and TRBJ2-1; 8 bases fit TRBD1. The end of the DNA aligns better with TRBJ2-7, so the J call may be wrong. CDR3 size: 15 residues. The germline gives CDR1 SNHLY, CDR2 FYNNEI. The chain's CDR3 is CASSAGTGPSYEQYF. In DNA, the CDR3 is TGTGCCAGCAGTGCCGGGACAGGACCTTCCTACGAGCAGTACTTC.

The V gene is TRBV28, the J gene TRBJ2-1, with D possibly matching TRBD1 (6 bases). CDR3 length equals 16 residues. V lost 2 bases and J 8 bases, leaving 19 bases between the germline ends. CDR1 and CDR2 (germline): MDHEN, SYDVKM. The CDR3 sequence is CASSLRGTSGPHEQFF. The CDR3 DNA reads TGTGCCAGCAGTTTAAGGGGGACCTCCGGGCCCCATGAGCAGTTCTTC. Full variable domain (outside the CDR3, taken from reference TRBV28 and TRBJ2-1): DVKVTQSSRYLVKRTGEKVFLECVQDMDHENMFWYRQDPGLGLRLIYFSYDVKMKEKGDIPEGYSVSREKKERFSLILESASTNQTSMYLCASSLRGTSGPHEQFFGPGTRLTVL.

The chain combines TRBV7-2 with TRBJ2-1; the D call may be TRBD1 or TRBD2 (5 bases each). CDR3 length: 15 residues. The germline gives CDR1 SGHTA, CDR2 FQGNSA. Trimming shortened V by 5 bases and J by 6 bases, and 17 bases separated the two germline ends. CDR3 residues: CASSLDWGPGNEQFF. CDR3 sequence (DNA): TGTGCCAGCAGCCTGGACTGGGGACCCGGCAATGAGCAGTTCTTC.

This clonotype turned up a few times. In DNA, the CDR3 is TGTGCCACCGGACGACAGCTTAACACTGAAGCTTTCTTT. Translated, it gives CATGRQLNTEAFF. The chain is built from TRBV6-6 and TRBJ1-1; a weak D match, TRBD1 (5 bases). The CDR3 spans 13 residues. Germline V gene lookup returns CDR1 MNHNY and CDR2 SVGAGI (reference sequence). V lost 10 bases and J 2 bases, leaving 14 bases between the germline ends.

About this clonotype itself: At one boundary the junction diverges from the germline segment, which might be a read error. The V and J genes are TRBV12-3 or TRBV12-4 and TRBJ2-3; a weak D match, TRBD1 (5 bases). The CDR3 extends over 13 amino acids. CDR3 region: CASKTPETETQYF. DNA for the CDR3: TGTGCCAGCAAGACCCCAGAGACAGAGACGCAGTATTTT.

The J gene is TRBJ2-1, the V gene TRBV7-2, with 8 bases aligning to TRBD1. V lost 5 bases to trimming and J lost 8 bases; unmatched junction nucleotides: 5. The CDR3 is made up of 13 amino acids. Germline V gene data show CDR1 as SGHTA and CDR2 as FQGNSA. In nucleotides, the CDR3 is TGTGCCAGCAGCGCTACAGGGGGGCATGAGCAGTTCTTC. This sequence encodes CASSATGGHEQFF.

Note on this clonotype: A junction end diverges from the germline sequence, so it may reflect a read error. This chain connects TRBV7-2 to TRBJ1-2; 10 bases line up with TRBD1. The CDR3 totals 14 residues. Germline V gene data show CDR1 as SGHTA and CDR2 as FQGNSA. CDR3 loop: CASSTTGGAYDYTF. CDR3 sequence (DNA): TGTGCCAGCAGCACGACAGGGGGCGCGTATGACTACACCTTC.

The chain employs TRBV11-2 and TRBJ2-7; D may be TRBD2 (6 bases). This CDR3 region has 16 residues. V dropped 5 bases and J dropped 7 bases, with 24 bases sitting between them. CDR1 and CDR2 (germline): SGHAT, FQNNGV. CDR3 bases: TGTGCCAGCAGCGCCCAGACTAGATACTCCTACAATGAGCAGTACTTC. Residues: CASSAQTRYSYNEQYF.

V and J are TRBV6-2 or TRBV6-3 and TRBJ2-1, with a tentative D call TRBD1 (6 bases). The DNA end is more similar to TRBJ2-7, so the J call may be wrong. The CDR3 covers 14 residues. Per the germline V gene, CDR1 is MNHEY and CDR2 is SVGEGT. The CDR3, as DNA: TGTGCCTCCCAACCTAGGACAGTATACAATGAGCAGTACTTC. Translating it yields CASQPRTVYNEQYF.

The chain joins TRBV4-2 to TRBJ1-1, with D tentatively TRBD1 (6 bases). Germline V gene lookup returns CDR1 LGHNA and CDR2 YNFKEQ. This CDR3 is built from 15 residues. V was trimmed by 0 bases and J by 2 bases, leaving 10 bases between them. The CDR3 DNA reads TGTGCCAGCAGCCAAGAGGAGGGGGGCAACACTGAAGCTTTCTTT. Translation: CASSQEEGGNTEAFF.

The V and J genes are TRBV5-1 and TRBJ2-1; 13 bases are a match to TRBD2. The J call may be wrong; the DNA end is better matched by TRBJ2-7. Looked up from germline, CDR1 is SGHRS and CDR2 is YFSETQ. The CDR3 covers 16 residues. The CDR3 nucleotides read TGCGCCAGCAGCTTCGGGACTAGCGGGGTATACAATGAGCAGTACTTC. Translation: CASSFGTSGVYNEQYF.